This is a list of T cell receptor beta chains from one sample in a study of post-analysis software for immune sequencing data. TCRdb passed the PCR reads through MiXCR, listing each CDR3 protein once. The data show some 690,000 distinct CDR3 sequences, 30% seen once. Sequencing was performed on blood. These receptors were collected from a girl aged 5-17 years with multiple sclerosis. CDR3s include the opening cysteine and the closing phenylalanine or tryptophan.

v_call: TRBV27; j_call: TRBJ2-5; cdr3_length: 14; cdr3_aa: CASIDRGRSETQYF
v_call: TRBV27; j_call: TRBJ1-2; cdr3_length: 15; cdr3_aa: CASSPGHQTYYGYTF
v_call: TRBV20-1; j_call: TRBJ2-7; cdr3_length: 14; cdr3_aa: CSASSGSSGDEQYF
v_call: TRBV28; j_call: TRBJ2-3; cdr3_length: 16; cdr3_aa: CASSLTSGGSPDTQYF
v_call: TRBV10-2; j_call: TRBJ2-3; cdr3_length: 16; cdr3_aa: CASSESAASSTDTQYF
v_call: TRBV5-1; j_call: TRBJ2-5; cdr3_length: 15; cdr3_aa: CASGQTDLYQETQYF
v_call: TRBV7-2; j_call: TRBJ2-1; cdr3_length: 13; cdr3_aa: CASRQTGGGEQFF
v_call: TRBV9; j_call: TRBJ2-7; cdr3_length: 17; cdr3_aa: CASSEGITDEPPYEQYF
v_call: TRBV28; j_call: TRBJ2-4; cdr3_length: 11; cdr3_aa: CASSHLVEQYF
v_call: TRBV20-1; j_call: TRBJ2-7; cdr3_length: 12; cdr3_aa: CSASMVTYEQYF
v_call: TRBV6-5; j_call: TRBJ2-1; cdr3_length: 14; cdr3_aa: CASRKEGGQNEQFF
v_call: TRBV6-6; j_call: TRBJ1-2; cdr3_length: 13; cdr3_aa: CASSYATAYGYTF
v_call: TRBV4-1; j_call: TRBJ2-6; cdr3_length: 17; cdr3_aa: CASSQGDIISGANVLTF
v_call: TRBV7-9; j_call: TRBJ2-1; cdr3_length: 14; cdr3_aa: CASSFTGYYNEQFF
v_call: TRBV29-1; j_call: TRBJ2-7; cdr3_length: 14; cdr3_aa: CSIEVGQGVDEQYF
v_call: TRBV20-1; j_call: TRBJ1-5; cdr3_length: 16; cdr3_aa: CSARDDAIGGNQPQHF
v_call: TRBV12-3/TRBV12-4; j_call: TRBJ2-1; cdr3_length: 16; cdr3_aa: CASSPRDLDFYNEQFF
v_call: TRBV6-2/TRBV6-3; j_call: TRBJ2-7; cdr3_length: 13; cdr3_aa: CASSYSMSYEQYF
v_call: TRBV20-1; j_call: TRBJ2-1; cdr3_length: 15; cdr3_aa: CSAADAGAMGNEQFF
v_call: TRBV6-5; j_call: TRBJ1-2; cdr3_length: 13; cdr3_aa: CASTSGQLYGYTF
v_call: TRBV20-1; j_call: TRBJ2-3; cdr3_length: 15; cdr3_aa: CSAVPGGFGTDTQYF
v_call: TRBV7-2; j_call: TRBJ1-1; cdr3_length: 15; cdr3_aa: CASSREGRRNTEAFF
v_call: TRBV29-1; j_call: TRBJ2-1; cdr3_length: 12; cdr3_aa: CSGGGRKNEQFF
v_call: TRBV3-1; j_call: TRBJ2-1; cdr3_length: 18; cdr3_aa: CASSQDPSGGLSYNEQFF
v_call: TRBV5-4; j_call: TRBJ1-4; cdr3_length: 15; cdr3_aa: CASSLKKGIGEKLFF
v_call: TRBV7-2; j_call: TRBJ2-5; cdr3_length: 14; cdr3_aa: CASSFARRQETQYF
v_call: TRBV7-2; j_call: TRBJ1-2; cdr3_length: 13; cdr3_aa: CASSLAGSGGYTF
v_call: TRBV20-1; j_call: TRBJ2-7; cdr3_length: 19; cdr3_aa: CSARRWGTSGRVDTDEQYF
v_call: TRBV28; j_call: TRBJ1-2; cdr3_length: 17; cdr3_aa: CASIPLGALIWMGGYTF
v_call: TRBV20-1; j_call: TRBJ1-5; cdr3_length: 16; cdr3_aa: CSARDRRLNSNQPQHF
v_call: TRBV5-1; j_call: -; cdr3_length: 14; cdr3_aa: CASGLGSRVYEQYF
v_call: TRBV6-5; j_call: TRBJ1-2; cdr3_length: 15; cdr3_aa: CASSPRGGSLYGYTF
v_call: TRBV11-2; j_call: TRBJ2-5; cdr3_length: 17; cdr3_aa: CASNKVNGAGPQETQYF
v_call: TRBV11-2; j_call: TRBJ2-1; cdr3_length: 15; cdr3_aa: CASRGGGDSYNEQFF
v_call: TRBV7-9; j_call: TRBJ2-1; cdr3_length: 13; cdr3_aa: CASSRGAYNEQFF
v_call: TRBV7-6; j_call: TRBJ2-1; cdr3_length: 17; cdr3_aa: CASSLGTGHSSYNEQFF
v_call: TRBV2; j_call: TRBJ1-1; cdr3_length: 13; cdr3_aa: CAREPRGRAEAFF
v_call: TRBV5-5; j_call: TRBJ2-1; cdr3_length: 12; cdr3_aa: CASREGQGRQFF
v_call: TRBV12-3/TRBV12-4; j_call: TRBJ1-5; cdr3_length: 14; cdr3_aa: CASSLWGAGQPQHF
v_call: TRBV4-3; j_call: TRBJ2-1; cdr3_length: 15; cdr3_aa: CASSPSSTRNNEQFF
v_call: TRBV10-3; j_call: TRBJ1-4; cdr3_length: 13; cdr3_aa: CAIREGGGEKLFF
v_call: TRBV6-5; j_call: TRBJ1-4; cdr3_length: 15; cdr3_aa: CASSPGQPSNEKLFF
v_call: TRBV24-1; j_call: -; cdr3_length: 16; cdr3_aa: CATSDLRAGDRETQYF
v_call: TRBV28; j_call: TRBJ1-2; cdr3_length: 16; cdr3_aa: CASSQVQGVQVSGYTF
v_call: TRBV14; j_call: TRBJ2-1; cdr3_length: 12; cdr3_aa: CASSQSGTEQFF
v_call: TRBV18; j_call: TRBJ2-5; cdr3_length: 14; cdr3_aa: CANSSQDPQETQYF
v_call: TRBV29-1; j_call: TRBJ2-1; cdr3_length: 14; cdr3_aa: CSALRGGAGGEQFF
v_call: TRBV9; j_call: TRBJ2-3; cdr3_length: 11; cdr3_aa: CASSVRNTQYF
v_call: TRBV20-1; j_call: TRBJ1-4; cdr3_length: 16; cdr3_aa: CSALRGAGATNEKRFF
v_call: TRBV9; j_call: TRBJ2-7; cdr3_length: 12; cdr3_aa: CASSENTGAQYF